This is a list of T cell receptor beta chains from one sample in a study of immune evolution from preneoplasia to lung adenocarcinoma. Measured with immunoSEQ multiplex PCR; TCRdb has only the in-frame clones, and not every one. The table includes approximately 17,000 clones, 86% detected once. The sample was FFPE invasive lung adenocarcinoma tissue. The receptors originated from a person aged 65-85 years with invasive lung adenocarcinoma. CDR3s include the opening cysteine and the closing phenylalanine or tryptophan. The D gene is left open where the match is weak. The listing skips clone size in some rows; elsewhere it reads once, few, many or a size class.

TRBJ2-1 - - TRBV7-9 TGTGCCAGCAGCTTAGATGGGGACTACAATGAGCAGTTCTTC CASSLDGDYNEQFF
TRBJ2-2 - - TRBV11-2 TGTGCCAGCAGCTTAGATTTCGCCGGGGAGCTGTTTTTT CASSLDFAGELFF
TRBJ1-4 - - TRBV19 TGTGCCAGTAGATCAGGGGTGGGCAATGAAAAACTGTTTTTT CASRSGVGNEKLFF
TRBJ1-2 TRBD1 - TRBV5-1 TGCGCCAGCAGCTTGGGCCCCGCGGGACAGGGCAAGCATAACTATGGCTACACCTTC CASSLGPAGQGKHNYGYTF
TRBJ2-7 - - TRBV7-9 TGTGCCAGCAGCCCGACGGGGTTACACGAGCAGTACTTC CASSPTGLHEQYF
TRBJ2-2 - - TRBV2 TGTGCCAGCAGTGAGACCACCGGGGAGCTGTTTTTT CASSETTGELFF
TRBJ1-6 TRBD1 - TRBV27 TGTGCCAGCAGTTCCCATGGACAGGGTAATTTACCCCTCCACTTT CASSSHGQGNLPLHF
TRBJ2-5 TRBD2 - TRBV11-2 TGTGCCAGCAGCTTGGGCGGGGGGTCCCAAGAGACCCAGTACTTC CASSLGGGSQETQYF
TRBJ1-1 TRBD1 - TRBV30 TGTGCCTGGACAGGGGGCGGGGGAGCTTTCTTT CAWTGGGGAFF
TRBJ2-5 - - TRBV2 TGTGCCAGCGCCCGAAATTGGCTAGGAGGGGAGACCCAGTACTTC CASARNWLGGETQYF
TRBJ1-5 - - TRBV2 TGTGCCAGCAGTCAGACGGACAGCACGCAGCCCCAGCATTTT CASSQTDSTQPQHF
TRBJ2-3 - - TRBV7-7 TGTGCTAGCAGCCTTCTGCCGGGTGTGGGAGATACGCAGTATTTT CASSLLPGVGDTQYF
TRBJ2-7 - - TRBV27 TGTGCCAGCAGTTTATCGTGTCGGATCGAGCAGTACTTC CASSLSCRIEQYF
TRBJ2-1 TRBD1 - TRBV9 TGTGCCAGCAGCGCCTGGGACAGAGACAATGAGCAGTTCTTC CASSAWDRDNEQFF
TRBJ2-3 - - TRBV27 TGTGCCAGCAGTCTCCGACAGTATTTT CASSLRQYF
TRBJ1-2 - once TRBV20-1 TGCAGTGCTTCCCGGGATGGCTACACCTTC CSASRDGYTF
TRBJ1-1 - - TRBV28 TGTGCCAGCAGTTTCCAGGGAAAGAACACTGAAGCTTTCTTT CASSFQGKNTEAFF
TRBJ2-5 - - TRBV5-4 TGTGCCAGCGGTACAAAAGGGTCCCCCAACGCGGGGACCCAGTACTTC CASGTKGSPNAGTQYF
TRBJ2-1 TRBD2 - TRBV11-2 TGTGCCAGCAGGCCAAGCGGGGGGGGTTACAATGAGCAGTTCTTC CASRPSGGGYNEQFF
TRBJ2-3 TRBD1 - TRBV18 TGTGCCAGCTCGCCGAACAGGGGGGTCACAGATACGCAGTATTTT CASSPNRGVTDTQYF